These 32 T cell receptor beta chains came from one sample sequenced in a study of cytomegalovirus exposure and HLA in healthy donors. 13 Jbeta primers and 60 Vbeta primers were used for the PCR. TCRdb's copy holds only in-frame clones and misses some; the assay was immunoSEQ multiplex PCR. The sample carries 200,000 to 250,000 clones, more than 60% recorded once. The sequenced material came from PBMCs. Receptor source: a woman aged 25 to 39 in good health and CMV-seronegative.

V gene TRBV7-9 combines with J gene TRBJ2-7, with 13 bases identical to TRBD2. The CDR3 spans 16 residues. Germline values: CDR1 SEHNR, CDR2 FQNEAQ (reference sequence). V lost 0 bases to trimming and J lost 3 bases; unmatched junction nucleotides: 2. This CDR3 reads CASSLARTSGSYEQYF. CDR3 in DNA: TGTGCCAGCAGCTTAGCAAGGACTAGCGGGAGCTACGAGCAGTACTTC.

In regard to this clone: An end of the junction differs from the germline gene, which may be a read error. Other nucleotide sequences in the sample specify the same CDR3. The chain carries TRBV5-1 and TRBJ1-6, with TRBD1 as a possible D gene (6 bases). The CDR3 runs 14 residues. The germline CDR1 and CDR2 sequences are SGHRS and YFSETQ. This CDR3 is CASSLQGSNSPLHF. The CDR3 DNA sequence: TGCGCCAGCAGCCTACAGGGATCCAATTCCCCCCTCCACTTT.

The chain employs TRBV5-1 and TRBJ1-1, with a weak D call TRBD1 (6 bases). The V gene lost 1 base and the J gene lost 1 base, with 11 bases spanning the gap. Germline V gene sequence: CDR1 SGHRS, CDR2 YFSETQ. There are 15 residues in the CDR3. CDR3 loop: CASSLPGQSNTEAFF. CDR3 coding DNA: TGCGCCAGCAGCTTGCCTGGACAGTCGAACACTGAAGCTTTCTTT. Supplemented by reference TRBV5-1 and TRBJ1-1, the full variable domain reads KAGVTQTPRYLIKTRGQQVTLSCSPISGHRSVSWYQQTPGQGLQFLFEYFSETQRNKGNFPGRFSGRQFSNSRSEMNVSTLELGDSALYLCASSLPGQSNTEAFFGQGTRLTVV.

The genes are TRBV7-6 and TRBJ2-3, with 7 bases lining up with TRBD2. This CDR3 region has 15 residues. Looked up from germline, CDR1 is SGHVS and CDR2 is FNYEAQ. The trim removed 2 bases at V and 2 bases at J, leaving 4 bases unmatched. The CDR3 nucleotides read TGTGCCAGCAGCTTAAGGCGGGGGTTCACAGATACGCAGTATTTT. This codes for CASSLRRGFTDTQYF.

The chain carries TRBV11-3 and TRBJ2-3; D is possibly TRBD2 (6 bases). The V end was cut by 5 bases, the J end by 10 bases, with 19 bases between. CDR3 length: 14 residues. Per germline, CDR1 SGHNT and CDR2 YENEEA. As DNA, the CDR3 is TGTGCCAGCAGCCCACCCGGGACTCCGATCCCGCAGTATTTT. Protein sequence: CASSPPGTPIPQYF. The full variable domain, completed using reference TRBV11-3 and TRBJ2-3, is EAGVVQSPRYKIIEKKQPVAFWCNPISGHNTLYWYLQNLGQGPELLIRYENEEAVDDSQLPKDRFSAERLKGVDSTLKIQPAELGDSAVYLCASSPPGTPIPQYFGPGTRLTVL.

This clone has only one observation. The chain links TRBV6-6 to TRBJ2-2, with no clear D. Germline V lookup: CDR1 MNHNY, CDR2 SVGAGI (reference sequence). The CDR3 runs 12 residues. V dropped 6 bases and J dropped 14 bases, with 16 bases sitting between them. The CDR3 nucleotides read TGTGCCAGCAGGATTTACGTACTTTATCTGTTTTTT. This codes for CASRIYVLYLFF.

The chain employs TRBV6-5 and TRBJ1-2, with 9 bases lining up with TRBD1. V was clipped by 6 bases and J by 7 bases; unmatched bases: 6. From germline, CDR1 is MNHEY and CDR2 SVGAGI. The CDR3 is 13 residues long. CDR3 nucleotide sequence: TGTGCCAGCAGCCGGGACAGGGCCGCTGGCTACACCTTC. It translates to CASSRDRAAGYTF.

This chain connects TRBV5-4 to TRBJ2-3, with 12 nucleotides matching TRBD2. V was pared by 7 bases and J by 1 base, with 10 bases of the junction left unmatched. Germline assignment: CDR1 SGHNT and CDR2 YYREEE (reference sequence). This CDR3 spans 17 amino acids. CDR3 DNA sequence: TGTGCCAGCCGGAACCTCAGACTAGCGGGAGGCACAGATACGCAGTATTTT. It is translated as CASRNLRLAGGTDTQYF.

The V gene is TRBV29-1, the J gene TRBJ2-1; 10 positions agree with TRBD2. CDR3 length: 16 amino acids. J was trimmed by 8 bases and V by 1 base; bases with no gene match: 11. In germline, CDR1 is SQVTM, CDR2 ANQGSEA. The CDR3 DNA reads TGCAGCGTTGAAGGTGGAACTAGCGGGACTATAGATGAGCAGTTCTTC. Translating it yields CSVEGGTSGTIDEQFF.

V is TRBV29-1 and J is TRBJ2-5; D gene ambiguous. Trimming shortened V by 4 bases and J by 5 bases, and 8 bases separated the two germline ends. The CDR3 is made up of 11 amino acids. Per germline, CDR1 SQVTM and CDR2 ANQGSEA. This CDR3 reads CSVVMRETQYF. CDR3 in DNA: TGCAGCGTTGTCATGAGGGAGACCCAGTACTTC.

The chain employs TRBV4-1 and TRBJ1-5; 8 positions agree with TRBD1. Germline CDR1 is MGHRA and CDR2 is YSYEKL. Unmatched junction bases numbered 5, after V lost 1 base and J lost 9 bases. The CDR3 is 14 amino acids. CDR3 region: CASSQGQGNWPQHF. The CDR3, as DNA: TGCGCCAGCAGCCAAGGACAGGGGAATTGGCCCCAGCATTTT.

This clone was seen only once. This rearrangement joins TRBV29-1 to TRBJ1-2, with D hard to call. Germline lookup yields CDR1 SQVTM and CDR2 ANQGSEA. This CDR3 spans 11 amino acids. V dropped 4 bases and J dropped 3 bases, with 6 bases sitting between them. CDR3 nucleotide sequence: TGCAGCGTTGGAAGCGACTATGGCTACACCTTC. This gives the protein CSVGSDYGYTF.

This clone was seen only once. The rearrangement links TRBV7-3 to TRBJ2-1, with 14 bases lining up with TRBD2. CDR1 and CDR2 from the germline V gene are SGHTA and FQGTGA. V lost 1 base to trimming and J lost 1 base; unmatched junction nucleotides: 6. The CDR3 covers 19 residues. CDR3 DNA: TGTGCCAGCAGCTTAAGGACTAGCGGGAGGTACTCGTCCTACAATGAGCAGTTCTTC. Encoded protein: CASSLRTSGRYSSYNEQFF.

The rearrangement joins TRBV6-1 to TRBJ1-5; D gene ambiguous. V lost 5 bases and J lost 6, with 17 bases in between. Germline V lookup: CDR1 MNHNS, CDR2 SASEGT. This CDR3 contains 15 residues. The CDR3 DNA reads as TGTGCCAGCAGTTCTACATCAAACTCGGGTCAGCCCCAGCATTTT. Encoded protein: CASSSTSNSGQPQHF.

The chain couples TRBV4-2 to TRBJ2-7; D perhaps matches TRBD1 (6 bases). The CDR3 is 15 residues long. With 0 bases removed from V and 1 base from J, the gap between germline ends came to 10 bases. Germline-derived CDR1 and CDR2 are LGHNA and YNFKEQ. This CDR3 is CASSQDETGSYEQYF. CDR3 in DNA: TGTGCCAGCAGCCAAGATGAGACAGGATCCTACGAGCAGTACTTC.

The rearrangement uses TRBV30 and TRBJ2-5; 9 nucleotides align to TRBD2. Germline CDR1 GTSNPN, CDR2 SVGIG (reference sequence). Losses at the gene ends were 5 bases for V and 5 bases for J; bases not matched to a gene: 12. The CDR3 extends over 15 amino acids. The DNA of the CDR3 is TGTGCCTGGGGGAGCGGGGGGCGGGATGTTGAGACCCAGTACTTC. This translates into CAWGSGGRDVETQYF.

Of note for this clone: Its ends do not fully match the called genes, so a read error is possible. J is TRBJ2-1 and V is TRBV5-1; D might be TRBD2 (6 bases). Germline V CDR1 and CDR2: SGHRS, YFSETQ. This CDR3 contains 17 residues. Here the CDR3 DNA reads TGCGTCAGCAGCTTAATTAGCGGAGCTAGCTCCTACAATGAGCAGTTCTTC. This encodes CVSSLISGASSYNEQFF.

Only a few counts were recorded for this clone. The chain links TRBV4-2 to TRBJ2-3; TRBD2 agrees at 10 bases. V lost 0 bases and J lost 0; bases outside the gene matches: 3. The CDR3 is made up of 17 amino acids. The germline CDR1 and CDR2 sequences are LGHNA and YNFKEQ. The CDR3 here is CASSQDRTSGSTDTQYF. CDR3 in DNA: TGTGCCAGCAGCCAAGATCGGACTAGCGGTAGCACAGATACGCAGTATTTT.

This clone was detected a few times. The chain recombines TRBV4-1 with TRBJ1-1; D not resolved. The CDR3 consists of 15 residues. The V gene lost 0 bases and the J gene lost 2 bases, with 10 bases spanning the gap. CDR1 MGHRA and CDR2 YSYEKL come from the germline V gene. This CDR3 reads CASSQDSAGNTEAFF. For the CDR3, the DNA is TGCGCCAGCAGCCAAGATTCGGCGGGAAACACTGAAGCTTTCTTT.

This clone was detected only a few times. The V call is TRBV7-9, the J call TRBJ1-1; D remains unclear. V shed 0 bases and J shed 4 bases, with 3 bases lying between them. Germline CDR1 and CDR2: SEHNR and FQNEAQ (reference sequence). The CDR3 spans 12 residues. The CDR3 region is CASSLALTEAFF. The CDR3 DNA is TGTGCCAGCAGCTTAGCCCTCACTGAAGCTTTCTTT.

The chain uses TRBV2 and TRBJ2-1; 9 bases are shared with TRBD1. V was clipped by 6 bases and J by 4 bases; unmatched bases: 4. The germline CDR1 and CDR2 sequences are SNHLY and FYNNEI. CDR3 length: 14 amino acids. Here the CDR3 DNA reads TGTGCCAGCAGCGGGACAGGGAAGTACAATGAGCAGTTCTTC. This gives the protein CASSGTGKYNEQFF.

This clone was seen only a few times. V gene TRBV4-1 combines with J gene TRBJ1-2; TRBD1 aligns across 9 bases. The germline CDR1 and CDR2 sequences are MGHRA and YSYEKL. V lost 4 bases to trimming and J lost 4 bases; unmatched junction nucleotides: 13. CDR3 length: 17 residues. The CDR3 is CASSPLQGAGDLYGYTF. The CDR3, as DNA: TGCGCCAGCAGCCCCTTACAGGGGGCGGGAGATCTCTATGGCTACACCTTC.

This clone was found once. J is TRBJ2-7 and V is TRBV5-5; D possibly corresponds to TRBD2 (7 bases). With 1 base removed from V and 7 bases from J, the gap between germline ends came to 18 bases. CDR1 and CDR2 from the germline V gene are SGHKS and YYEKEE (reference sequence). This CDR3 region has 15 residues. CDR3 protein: CASSLFQGTMIEQYF. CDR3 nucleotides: TGTGCCAGCAGCTTGTTCCAGGGGACTATGATTGAGCAGTACTTC.

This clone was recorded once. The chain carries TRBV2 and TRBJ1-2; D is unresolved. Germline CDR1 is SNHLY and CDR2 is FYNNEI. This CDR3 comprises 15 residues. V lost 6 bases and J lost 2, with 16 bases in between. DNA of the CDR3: TGTGCCAGCAGGGCCTGGGAGGGTCTAAACTATGGCTACACCTTC. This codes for CASRAWEGLNYGYTF.

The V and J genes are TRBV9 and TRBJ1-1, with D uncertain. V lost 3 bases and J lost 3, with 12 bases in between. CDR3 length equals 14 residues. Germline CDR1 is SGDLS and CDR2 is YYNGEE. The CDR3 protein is CASSARGRDTEAFF. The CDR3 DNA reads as TGTGCCAGCAGCGCCCGGGGTCGGGACACTGAAGCTTTCTTT.

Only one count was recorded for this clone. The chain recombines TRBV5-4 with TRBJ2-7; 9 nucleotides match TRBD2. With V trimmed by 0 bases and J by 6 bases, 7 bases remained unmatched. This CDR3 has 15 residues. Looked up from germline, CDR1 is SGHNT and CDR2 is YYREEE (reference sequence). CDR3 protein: CASSLAQGLAVEQYF. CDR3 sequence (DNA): TGTGCCAGCAGCTTGGCCCAGGGACTAGCAGTCGAGCAGTACTTC.

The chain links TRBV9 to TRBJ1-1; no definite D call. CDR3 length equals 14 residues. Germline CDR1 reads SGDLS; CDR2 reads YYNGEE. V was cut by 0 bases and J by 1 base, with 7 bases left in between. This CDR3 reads CASSVGQRNTEAFF. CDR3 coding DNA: TGTGCCAGCAGCGTAGGACAACGGAACACTGAAGCTTTCTTT.

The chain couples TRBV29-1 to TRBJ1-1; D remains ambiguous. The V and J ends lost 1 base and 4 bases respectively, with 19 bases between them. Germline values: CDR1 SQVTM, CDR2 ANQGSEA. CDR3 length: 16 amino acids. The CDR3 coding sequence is TGCAGCGTTGAAGTAGCGGGATTGGCAGTAGGCACTGAAGCTTTCTTT. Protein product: CSVEVAGLAVGTEAFF.

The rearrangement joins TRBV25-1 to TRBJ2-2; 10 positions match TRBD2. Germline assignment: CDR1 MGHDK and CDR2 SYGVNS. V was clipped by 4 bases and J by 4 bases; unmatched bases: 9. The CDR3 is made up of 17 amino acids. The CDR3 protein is CASSGEREGPFTGELFF. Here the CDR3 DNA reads TGTGCCAGCAGTGGGGAGCGGGAGGGCCCGTTCACCGGGGAGCTGTTTTTT.

The chain's CDR3 is CASSQSGGELYEQYF. Written as DNA, the CDR3 is TGTGCCAGCAGCCAAAGCGGGGGGGAACTCTACGAGCAGTACTTC. V is TRBV11-3 and J is TRBJ2-7; 10 bases match TRBD2. Germline CDR1 and CDR2: SGHNT and YENEEA. The CDR3 contains 15 residues. V dropped 5 bases and J dropped 3; count of bases not matched to a gene: 7.

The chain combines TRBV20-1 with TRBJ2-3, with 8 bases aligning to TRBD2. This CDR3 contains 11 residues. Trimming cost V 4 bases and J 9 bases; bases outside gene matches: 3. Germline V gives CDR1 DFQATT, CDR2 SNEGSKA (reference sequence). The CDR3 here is CSAKREPTQYF. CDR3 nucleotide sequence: TGCAGTGCTAAGCGGGAGCCGACGCAGTATTTT.

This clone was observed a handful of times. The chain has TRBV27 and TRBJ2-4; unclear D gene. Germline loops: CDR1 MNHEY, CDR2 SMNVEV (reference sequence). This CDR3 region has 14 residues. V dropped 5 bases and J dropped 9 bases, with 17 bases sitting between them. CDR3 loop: CASSPANLVFIQYF. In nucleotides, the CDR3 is TGTGCCAGCAGTCCCGCAAATCTAGTTTTCATTCAGTACTTC.